Below, 26 T cell receptor beta chains from the same sample are listed, as sequenced in a study of blood T cell repertoires in COVID-19. Profiled with immunoSEQ multiplex PCR; TCRdb holds only in-frame clones, not every one. The sample lists some 410,000 clones; over 75% were seen once. Sequencing was performed on PBMCs or T cells enriched from blood (not recorded which). The receptors stem from a woman aged 25-40 years with acute COVID-19.

The chain carries TRBV12-1 and TRBJ1-2; the D segment call TRBD1 is taken from the table without a DNA check. TRBV12-1 is shown as a pseudogene. This CDR3 comprises 16 residues. CDR3 nucleotide sequence: TGTTCCAGCAGCCCGAACCGACAGGGCTATTTTTATGGCTACACCTTC. This codes for CSSSPNRQGYFYGYTF.

This chain joins TRBV6-5 and TRBJ1-4, with TRBD1 identical over 8 bases. Unmatched junction bases numbered 7, after V lost 5 bases and J lost 8 bases. The CDR3 has 14 amino acids. The germline V gene encodes CDR1 MNHEY and CDR2 SVGAGI. The CDR3 nucleotides read TGTGCCAGCAGTAAGGACAGGGAACAGGAAAAACTGTTTTTT. Translation: CASSKDREQEKLFF.

The J gene is TRBJ1-6, the V gene TRBV5-3; 12 nucleotides align to TRBD1. TRBV5-3 is annotated as an ORF whose role is uncertain. V gave up 4 bases and J gave up 4 bases; unmatched junction bases: 15. The CDR3 totals 20 residues. The CDR3: CARSPQGDRGPHHYNSPLHF. DNA for the CDR3: TGTGCCAGAAGCCCCCAGGGGGACAGGGGGCCCCACCATTATAATTCACCCCTCCACTTT.

This sequence joins TRBV6-6 and TRBJ1-4; D perhaps matches TRBD1 (5 bases). Germline-derived CDR1 and CDR2 are MNHNY and SVGAGI (reference sequence). This CDR3 is 12 amino acids long. V gave up 2 bases and J gave up 16 bases, with 14 bases separating them. The CDR3 here is CASSYLGQGQFF. As DNA, the CDR3 is TGTGCCAGCAGTTACCTGGGGCAGGGCCAGTTTTTT.

V is TRBV7-9 and J is TRBJ1-5; a possible D gene is TRBD1 (6 bases). V was clipped by 4 bases and J by 3 bases, with 10 bases between them. In germline, CDR1 is SEHNR, CDR2 FQNEAQ (reference sequence). The CDR3 sequence is 14 residues long. CDR3 bases: TGTGCCAGCAGCTCCGGGACACTCAATCAGCCCCAGCATTTT. Residues: CASSSGTLNQPQHF.

A note on this clone: Other DNA sequences in the same sample also yield this CDR3. V usage is TRBV20-1 and J usage is TRBJ2-7; TRBD1 matches 9 bases. V lost 3 bases to trimming and J lost 0 bases; unmatched junction nucleotides: 3. The CDR3 length is 14 residues. The germline gives CDR1 DFQATT, CDR2 SNEGSKA (reference sequence). The CDR3: CSASLGQGSYEQYF. Here the CDR3 DNA reads TGCAGTGCTAGTTTGGGACAGGGCTCCTACGAGCAGTACTTC.

The chain joins TRBV7-6 to TRBJ1-2; D call uncertain. This CDR3 comprises 13 residues. Germline CDR1 SGHVS, CDR2 FNYEAQ. Trimming left V 1 base short and J 6 bases short, with 9 bases between. This chain's CDR3 is CASSLGPGNGYTF. The CDR3 coding sequence is TGTGCCAGCAGCTTAGGGCCGGGGAATGGCTACACCTTC.

The V gene is TRBV5-6, the J gene TRBJ2-2, with D possibly being TRBD1 (6 bases). CDR3 length: 16 amino acids. The V end lost 2 bases, the J end lost 2 bases, and 13 bases lay between the germline ends. Germline CDR1 is SGHDT and CDR2 is YYEEEE. The CDR3 protein is CASSFAGAYNTGELFF. The CDR3 nucleotides are TGTGCCAGCAGCTTCGCAGGGGCCTATAACACCGGGGAGCTGTTTTTT.

V is TRBV19 and J is TRBJ2-3, with D possibly being TRBD2 (8 bases). The germline gives CDR1 LNHDA, CDR2 SQIVND (reference sequence). The CDR3 contains 17 residues. Trimming pared 0 bases from V and 2 bases from J, leaving 15 bases between. CDR3 DNA: TGTGCCAGTAGTATAGAAGGGGGCGGGGGGTACACAGATACGCAGTATTTT. Translating gives CASSIEGGGGYTDTQYF.

The chain links TRBV2 to TRBJ2-1; 8 bases fit TRBD1. Germline assignment: CDR1 SNHLY and CDR2 FYNNEI. The CDR3 has 15 residues. The V segment lost 6 bases and the J segment 8 bases; nucleotides outside the gene matches: 12. The CDR3 loop reads CASRSPSGTGYEQFF. In DNA, the CDR3 is TGTGCCAGCAGATCACCTTCCGGGACAGGATATGAGCAGTTCTTC.

The rearrangement links TRBV28 to TRBJ2-2; 8 nucleotides line up with TRBD2. Per the germline V gene, CDR1 is MDHEN and CDR2 is SYDVKM. V was pared by 7 bases and J by 0 bases, with 4 bases of the junction left unmatched. The CDR3 is made up of 15 amino acids. The chain's CDR3 is CASKRGGTNTGELFF. In DNA form, the CDR3 reads TGTGCCAGCAAGCGCGGGGGGACGAACACCGGGGAGCTGTTTTTT.

This clone showed up just once. Written as DNA, the CDR3 is TGTGCCAGCAGCTTAGCGGGGCCTAGCAATCAGCCCCAGCATTTT. Amino acids: CASSLAGPSNQPQHF. The chain has TRBV7-9 and TRBJ1-5, with D possibly being TRBD1 (5 bases). Trimming shortened V by 0 bases and J by 0 bases, and 6 bases separated the two germline ends. The V gene's germline CDR1 is SEHNR and CDR2 FQNEAQ (reference sequence). The CDR3 covers 15 residues. The variable domain in full, with the rest retrieved from reference TRBV7-9 and TRBJ1-5, is DTGVSQNPRHKITKRGQNVTFRCDPISEHNRLYWYRQTLGQGPEFLTYFQNEAQLEKSRLLSDRFSAERPKGSFSTLEIQRTEQGDSAMYLCASSLAGPSNQPQHFGDGTRLSIL.

This clone was seen a handful of times. The chain links TRBV24-1 to TRBJ1-1; 11 bases are a match to TRBD1. The CDR3 totals 13 residues. V lost 5 bases, J lost 10 bases, and 5 bases stayed unmatched. Germline loops: CDR1 KGHDR, CDR2 SFDVKD. The CDR3 spells CATSATGTGGAFF. DNA of the CDR3: TGTGCCACCAGTGCTACCGGGACAGGGGGAGCTTTCTTT.

The CDR3 DNA sequence: TGTGCCAGCAGCTTGGCCCAGGGGGCTGATAATGAGCAGTTCTTC. Amino acid sequence: CASSLAQGADNEQFF. This rearrangement joins TRBV5-4 to TRBJ2-1; 8 bases fit TRBD1. With V trimmed by 0 bases and J by 7 bases, 6 bases remained unmatched. Germline CDR1 SGHNT, CDR2 YYREEE (reference sequence). This CDR3 contains 15 residues.

The J gene is TRBJ1-1, the V gene TRBV20-1, with D hard to call. The CDR3 has 13 amino acids. Per the germline V gene, CDR1 is DFQATT and CDR2 is SNEGSKA (reference sequence). V shed 3 bases and J shed 1 base, with 9 bases lying between them. CDR3 loop: CSASERKNTEAFF. The CDR3 DNA reads TGCAGTGCTAGTGAGCGGAAGAACACTGAAGCTTTCTTT.

This sequence joins TRBV7-2 and TRBJ2-1; 8 bases line up with TRBD2. Germline V lookup: CDR1 SGHTA, CDR2 FQGNSA. V dropped 2 bases and J dropped 5; count of bases not matched to a gene: 5. This CDR3 is 15 amino acids long. This chain's CDR3 is CASSLKRGGDNEQFF. In DNA form, the CDR3 reads TGTGCCAGCAGCTTAAAACGGGGGGGCGACAATGAGCAGTTCTTC.

This chain joins TRBV24-1 and TRBJ1-5; D perhaps matches TRBD1 (5 bases). In germline, CDR1 is KGHDR, CDR2 SFDVKD. This CDR3 comprises 14 residues. V lost 9 bases, J lost 0 bases, and 11 bases lay in between. The CDR3 region has the DNA TGTGCCACCGGGCGGGGGGATAGCAATCAGCCCCAGCATTTT. It is translated as CATGRGDSNQPQHF.

The V and J genes are TRBV19 and TRBJ1-5, with D unresolved. This CDR3 spans 16 amino acids. Germline V CDR1 and CDR2: LNHDA, SQIVND (reference sequence). Trimming pared 3 bases from V and 2 bases from J, leaving 14 bases between. CDR3 DNA sequence: TGTGCCAGTAGTATGGCCTCAGAAACCCGCAATCAGCCCCAGCATTTT. As protein: CASSMASETRNQPQHF. Combining the CDR3 with reference TRBV19 and TRBJ1-5 gives the whole variable domain DGGITQSPKYLFRKEGQNVTLSCEQNLNHDAMYWYRQDPGQGLRLIYYSQIVNDFQKGDIAEGYSVSREKKESFPLTVTSAQKNPTAFYLCASSMASETRNQPQHFGDGTRLSIL.

This rearrangement joins TRBV7-2 to TRBJ2-1, with TRBD2 matching 7 bases. Germline loops: CDR1 SGHTA, CDR2 FQGNSA. The CDR3 contains 16 residues. Germline trimming cut 5 bases from V and 0 bases from J; bases unmatched to any gene: 7. The DNA for the CDR3 is TGTGCCAGCAGCCGGACTAGGCAAGACTCCTACAATGAGCAGTTCTTC. Amino acid sequence: CASSRTRQDSYNEQFF.

This clone was picked up one time. The chain joins TRBV13 to TRBJ2-2; no clear D. Germline V gives CDR1 PRHDT, CDR2 FYEKMQ (reference sequence). This CDR3 region has 14 residues. The ends were cut back, 4 bases at V and 1 base at J, with 7 bases in the middle. In DNA form, the CDR3 reads TGTGCCAGCAGCTCCTTACTGAACACCGGGGAGCTGTTTTTT. It is translated as CASSSLLNTGELFF.

This chain joins TRBV5-3 and TRBJ1-1, with D tentatively TRBD1 (6 bases). TRBV5-3 falls under the ORF class, with uncertain function. The CDR3 sequence is 14 residues long. Trimming took 0 bases from V and 1 from J, leaving 7 bases between them. DNA of the CDR3: TGTGCCAGAAGCTTGGCAGGGGAGAACACTGAAGCTTTCTTT. Translation: CARSLAGENTEAFF.

This chain links TRBV7-3 with TRBJ1-4; 9 bases agree with TRBD1. Unmatched junction bases numbered 7, after V lost 5 bases and J lost 6 bases. Per the germline V gene, CDR1 is SGHTA and CDR2 is FQGTGA. This CDR3 is 15 amino acids long. DNA for the CDR3: TGTGCCAGCAGCGGCAGGGACAGGGCCCATGAAAAACTGTTTTTT. Translating gives CASSGRDRAHEKLFF.

The chain combines TRBV27 with TRBJ1-1; 9 bases align to TRBD1. The CDR3 is made up of 16 amino acids. J was trimmed by 7 bases and V by 2 bases; bases with no gene match: 11. Germline CDR1 reads MNHEY; CDR2 reads SMNVEV (reference sequence). Written as DNA, the CDR3 is TGTGCCAGCAGTTTACACCAGGACAGGGGATGGAATGAAGCTTTCTTT. Its translation is CASSLHQDRGWNEAFF.

This clone was counted between two and nine times. The genes are TRBV5-8 and TRBJ2-7; D is uncertain. Trimming took 0 bases from V and 1 from J, leaving 8 bases between them. CDR3 length: 14 amino acids. Germline V gene lookup returns CDR1 SGHTS and CDR2 YDEGEE. CDR3 sequence (DNA): TGTGCCAGCAGCTTGGGGCCCCGTTCCTACGAGCAGTACTTC. It encodes CASSLGPRSYEQYF.

The chain carries TRBV5-1 and TRBJ2-1, with TRBD1 identical over 9 bases. Germline assignment: CDR1 SGHRS and CDR2 YFSETQ. With 4 bases clipped from V and 3 bases from J, the junction kept 17 bases outside the gene matches. This CDR3 is 19 amino acids long. The CDR3 spells CASSPLRDRVMVFYNEQFF. DNA of the CDR3: TGCGCCAGCAGCCCTCTCCGGGACAGGGTTATGGTCTTCTACAATGAGCAGTTCTTC.

This chain uses TRBV7-2 with TRBJ2-2; possibly TRBD2 for D (6 bases). Germline V CDR1 and CDR2: SGHTA, FQGNSA. The V gene lost 1 base and the J gene lost 4 bases, with 13 bases spanning the gap. There are 16 residues in the CDR3. The CDR3, as DNA: TGTGCCAGCAGCTTAGTCGGCGGGGCGGGCACCGGGGAGCTGTTTTTT. Encoded protein: CASSLVGGAGTGELFF.